A selection of T cell receptor beta chains follows, all from one sample in a study of blood T cell repertoires in COVID-19. The repertoire was sequenced with immunoSEQ multiplex PCR; TCRdb's copy has only in-frame clones and lacks some. Of approximately 310,000 clones detected, 75% to 90% appear once; the ten largest clones hold 2.2%. The sample taken for sequencing was PBMCs or T cells enriched from blood (not recorded which). These TCRs come from a man aged 25-45 years who had recovered from COVID-19. Both conserved end residues are part of each CDR3. Fields, in order: clone size, D gene, V gene, J gene, CDR3 DNA, CDR3 protein. D genes are given only for firm matches. The size entry is marked missing in some rows and otherwise reads once, few, many or a size class.

>NA|TRBD2|TRBV12-3/TRBV12-4|TRBJ2-7
TGTGCCAGCAGGGGGGGGTTAGGCGAGCAGTACTTC
CASRGGLGEQYF
>NA|NA|TRBV6-5|TRBJ1-1
TGTGCCAGCAGTTACGAGTCAGGAAACACTGAAGCTTTCTTT
CASSYESGNTEAFF
>NA|NA|TRBV2|TRBJ1-2
TGTGCCAGCAGTGTGGCCGGGGGCTATGGCTACACCTTC
CASSVAGGYGYTF
>NA|TRBD1|TRBV6-5|TRBJ1-6
TGTGCCAGCAGCGACAGGGTGAGCCAATCACCCCTCCACTTT
CASSDRVSQSPLHF
>NA|TRBD1|TRBV5-6|TRBJ2-5
TGTGCCAGCAGCTCCGGGACAGGGGGAGAGACCCAGTACTTC
CASSSGTGGETQYF
>NA|NA|TRBV5-8|TRBJ1-4
TGTGCCAGCAGCTTGGTTGGGAGGTCAGGCGAAAAACTGTTTTTT
CASSLVGRSGEKLFF
>NA|TRBD2|TRBV5-1|TRBJ2-1
TGCGCCAGCAGCTTGGGAGCGGGGGGTGGTAATGAGCAGTTCTTC
CASSLGAGGGNEQFF
>NA|NA|TRBV18|TRBJ1-4
TGTGCCAGCTCACAAGGCGGGGGTAATGAAAAACTGTTTTTT
CASSQGGGNEKLFF
>NA|TRBD1|TRBV5-4|TRBJ1-2
TGTGCCAGCAGCTATGGACAGGGGCACTATGGCTACACCTTC
CASSYGQGHYGYTF
>NA|TRBD2|TRBV5-4|TRBJ2-3
TGTGCCAGCAGCTTGCGGGGGGGGTCGGATACGCAGTATTTT
CASSLRGGSDTQYF
>NA|NA|TRBV6-5|TRBJ2-7
TGTGCCAGCAGTTATCGTACAGCTGAGCAGTACTTC
CASSYRTAEQYF
>NA|TRBD2|TRBV7-2|TRBJ2-1
TGTGCCAGCAGCTTAGGGGCTAGCGGAACCCGGATCTTC
CASSLGASGTRIF
>NA|NA|TRBV30|TRBJ1-1
TGTGCCTGGAGTCTCGCGGGGGACACTGAAGCTTTCTTT
CAWSLAGDTEAFF
>NA|TRBD1|TRBV30|TRBJ1-5
TGTGCCTGGAGTGTACAGGGGGAAGAGCCCCAGCATTTT
CAWSVQGEEPQHF
>NA|NA|TRBV9|TRBJ2-7
TGTGCCAGCAGCGTAGCTGACTCGCAGCAGTACTTC
CASSVADSQQYF
>NA|NA|TRBV7-2|TRBJ1-1
TGTGCCAGCAGACCGATGACAGGACACACTGAAGCTTTCTTT
CASRPMTGHTEAFF
>NA|TRBD1|TRBV19|TRBJ1-5
TGTGCCAGTAGTGTTCGCATGGACAGGGGCCGCCGCTACAATCAGCCCCAGCATTTT
CASSVRMDRGRRYNQPQHF
>NA|TRBD2|TRBV6-1|TRBJ2-3
TGTGCCAGCAGTGTAACTAGCGGGGGGGCGGGGGCAGATACGCAGTATTTT
CASSVTSGGAGADTQYF
>NA|TRBD1|TRBV7-3|TRBJ2-7
TGTGCCAGCAGCTCGACAGGGGGCGAAGGCTCCCACGAGCAGTACTTC
CASSSTGGEGSHEQYF
>NA|TRBD2|TRBV5-4|TRBJ2-3
TGTGCCAGCAGCTTGAGTCGGTGGACTAGCGGACCCACAGATACGCAGTATTTT
CASSLSRWTSGPTDTQYF
>NA|NA|TRBV6-5|TRBJ1-4
TGTGCCAGCAGGTGGGACTCCTCTCCTAATGAAAAACTGTTTTTT
CASRWDSSPNEKLFF
>once|NA|TRBV6-5|TRBJ2-5
TGTGCCAGCAGACCCTTTTTCAGTCAAGAGACCCAGTACTTC
CASRPFFSQETQYF
>NA|TRBD1|TRBV19|TRBJ2-3
TGTGCCAGTAGGGGGACAGGGTATGATTACACAGATACGCAGTATTTT
CASRGTGYDYTDTQYF
>NA|TRBD1|TRBV30|TRBJ2-1
TGTGCCTGGAGTGTTGACAGGGGATGGGGTGAGCAGTTCTTC
CAWSVDRGWGEQFF
>NA|TRBD1|TRBV30|TRBJ1-3
TGTGCCTGGAGTGGATCTCGAAGACAGGGCATCTCTGGAAACACCATATATTTT
CAWSGSRRQGISGNTIYF
>NA|NA|TRBV19|TRBJ1-1
TGTGCCAGTAGCTCGAGGGTCACTGAAGCTTTCTTT
CASSSRVTEAFF
>NA|NA|TRBV5-4|TRBJ2-5
TGTGCCAGCAGCTTACAGGGACAAGAGACCCAGTACTTC
CASSLQGQETQYF
>NA|NA|TRBV2|TRBJ2-5
TGTGCCAGCAGTGGTAGCGGAACAAAAGAGACCCAGTACTTC
CASSGSGTKETQYF
>NA|TRBD1|TRBV19|TRBJ2-7
TGTGCCAGTAGTACCGTCTCAGGGGGCTACGAGCAGTACTTC
CASSTVSGGYEQYF
>NA|NA|TRBV11-1|TRBJ1-2
TGTGCCAGCAGCTTGGGGACTGACTATGGCTACACCTTC
CASSLGTDYGYTF
>NA|NA|TRBV19|TRBJ2-2
TGTGCCAGTAGAAGTAACAGAAGAAACACCGGGGAGCTGTTTTTT
CASRSNRRNTGELFF
>NA|NA|TRBV7-8|TRBJ2-7
TGTGCCAGCAGCCGCTCTATGGGGGACACCCTAACCTCCTACGAGCAGTACTTC
CASSRSMGDTLTSYEQYF
>once|NA|TRBV4-1|TRBJ2-3
TGCGCCAGCAGCCAAGATTACAGTCCATCCACAGATACGCAGTATTTT
CASSQDYSPSTDTQYF
>NA|NA|TRBV29-1|TRBJ1-4
TGCAGCGTTGAAGATCGGGGGAGGAGTGAAAAACTGTTTTTT
CSVEDRGRSEKLFF
>medium-sized|TRBD2|TRBV4-2|TRBJ2-1
TGTGCCAGCAGCCAAGAGCGGGGGGGCGTCGATGAGCAGTTCTTC
CASSQERGGVDEQFF
>NA|TRBD1|TRBV2|TRBJ2-1
TGTGCCAGCAGCAGGACAGGGGGTTACAATGAGCAGTTCTTC
CASSRTGGYNEQFF
>NA|NA|TRBV5-4|TRBJ1-1
TGTGCCAGCAGCCCTACAGGGCGGAACACTGAAGCTTTCTTT
CASSPTGRNTEAFF
>NA|NA|TRBV9|TRBJ2-2
TGTGCCAGCAGGGCCACAGAGACCGGGGAGCTGTTTTTT
CASRATETGELFF
>NA|TRBD1|TRBV7-8|TRBJ1-3
TGTGCCAGCAGCTTAGGGACAGGGACCGGTTACACCATATATTTT
CASSLGTGTGYTIYF
>NA|NA|TRBV5-1|TRBJ1-1
TGCGCCAGCAGCTTGGATGCAGGGCTTCTTAACACTGAAGCTTTCTTT
CASSLDAGLLNTEAFF
>NA|NA|TRBV6-5|TRBJ2-7
TGTGCCAGCAGTTACTACAGCTCCTACGAGCAGTACTTC
CASSYYSSYEQYF